A selection of T cell receptor beta chains follows, all from one sample in a study of human T cells and chemical hapten exposure. TCRdb re-analysed the RACE reads in MiXCR, keeping a single row per CDR3 protein. This sample has a few hundred thousand distinct CDR3 sequences, with 8.6% found just once. The input for sequencing was whole blood, taken in connection with sensitization to the hapten diphenylcyclopropenone (DPC). The origin of the receptors is a woman aged 40 to 50 with alopecia areata. Some clones in this sample may be carry-over from other donors' samples. The CDR3 runs from the conserved cysteine through the conserved F or W. A D gene is named only where the DNA matches it firmly. Rows give clone size only sometimes, using once, few, many, or a class for an expanded clone.

CDR3 protein	CDR3 DNA	J gene	clone size	V gene	D gene
CASSQVRQGPDTQYF	TGTGCCAGCAGCCAAGTTAGGCAGGGCCCAGATACGCAGTATTTT	TRBJ2-3	.	TRBV3-1	.
CASRLSGAHEAFF	TGTGCCAGCAGACTATCAGGGGCTCATGAAGCTTTCTTT	TRBJ1-1	.	TRBV12-3/TRBV12-4	.
CASSFPREVLFF	TGTGCCAGCAGTTTCCCCAGGGAGGTGCTGTTTTTT	TRBJ2-2	few	TRBV12-3/TRBV12-4	.
CASSQHRAVTEAFF	TGTGCCAGCAGCCAGCATCGGGCGGTCACTGAAGCTTTCTTT	TRBJ1-1	many	TRBV3-1	.
CASSAGGGGYSNQPQHF	TGTGCCAGCAGTGCAGGAGGTGGCGGATATAGCAATCAGCCCCAGCATTTT	TRBJ1-5	many	TRBV28	.
CATRDPNEKLFF	TGTGCCACTCGCGACCCTAATGAAAAACTGTTTTTT	TRBJ1-4	once	TRBV28	.
CSASGEGVRAMNTEAFF	TGCAGTGCTAGTGGAGAGGGAGTTCGGGCGATGAACACTGAAGCTTTCTTT	TRBJ1-1	.	TRBV20-1	.
CASGEVNTDTQYF	TGTGCCAGTGGGGAGGTCAACACAGATACGCAGTATTTT	TRBJ2-3	many	TRBV7-9	.
CASSHRDRGVTEQFF	TGTGCCAGCAGCCACCGGGACAGGGGGGTTACTGAGCAGTTCTTC	TRBJ2-1	many	TRBV11-2	TRBD1
CASSPDGYGYTF	TGTGCCAGCTCACCGGACGGATATGGCTACACCTTC	TRBJ1-2	few	TRBV18	.
CASSGHYEQYF	TGTGCCAGCAGTGGGCACTACGAGCAGTACTTC	TRBJ2-7	many	TRBV28	.
CASSLGRGLKSYEQYF	TGTGCCAGCAGCTTAGGCAGAGGACTGAAATCCTACGAGCAGTACTTC	TRBJ2-7	.	TRBV7-9	.
CAIPLTGTSGGGTGELFF	TGTGCCATTCCATTAACCGGGACTAGCGGAGGGGGCACCGGGGAGCTGTTTTTT	TRBJ2-2	few	TRBV6-6	TRBD2
CAVLTYNEQFF	TGTGCCGTCCTAACCTACAATGAGCAGTTCTTC	TRBJ2-1	few	TRBV28	.
CSAISPSGYEQYF	TGCAGTGCTATTTCCCCTTCTGGCTACGAGCAGTACTTC	TRBJ2-7	many	TRBV20-1	.
CASSLTSGGTDTQYF	TGTGCCAGCAGCTTAACGAGCGGGGGGACAGATACGCAGTATTTT	TRBJ2-3	few	TRBV7-9	TRBD2
CASTQGLSYEQYF	TGTGCCAGCACCCAGGGACTGAGCTACGAGCAGTACTTC	TRBJ2-7	.	TRBV6-2/TRBV6-3	.
CSATGQRQNYGYTF	TGCAGTGCCACGGGACAGAGGCAGAACTATGGCTACACCTTC	TRBJ1-2	few	TRBV20-1	TRBD1
CASSPNRATLGADTQYF	TGCGCCAGCAGCCCTAATAGGGCCACCCTTGGAGCAGATACGCAGTATTTT	TRBJ2-3	many	TRBV4-3	.
CASKASGIPDTQYF	TGTGCCAGCAAGGCTAGCGGGATCCCAGATACGCAGTATTTT	TRBJ2-3	many	TRBV27	TRBD2
CASSHVAGGEQYF	TGTGCCAGCAGCCACGTTGCAGGGGGCGAGCAGTACTTC	TRBJ2-7	many	TRBV3-1	TRBD1
CASSPLSNTGELFF	TGTGCCAGCAGCCCCCTGTCGAACACCGGGGAGCTGTTTTTT	TRBJ2-2	few	TRBV14	.
CASRWVGGNQPQHF	TGTGCCAGCCGCTGGGTTGGGGGCAATCAGCCCCAGCATTTT	TRBJ1-5	.	TRBV6-2/TRBV6-3	.
CAISEGLGADTQYF	TGTGCCATCAGTGAGGGCCTTGGGGCAGATACGCAGTATTTT	TRBJ2-3	.	TRBV10-3	.
CASSLQAGTYNEQFF	TGCGCCAGCAGCTTGCAAGCGGGAACCTACAATGAGCAGTTCTTC	TRBJ2-1	.	TRBV5-1	TRBD2